This T cell receptor (beta chain) was captured in a study of Graves' ophthalmopathy and Graves' hyperthyroidism. Background on the study: Blood was drawn at initial diagnosis, before any treatment.

Transcripts of RNA were the source for amplifying TCR beta CDR3 regions. RT-PCR with HTBI primers came first, then second-round multiplex PCR. TCRdb recomputed calls from the multiplex PCR reads with MiXCR, one row per CDR3 protein. The sample lists 500,000 to 800,000 distinct CDR3 sequences, about two fifths occurring once. Study outcomes and limitations: Ophthalmopathy and stable hyperthyroidism were discriminated by a 13-signature model, with roughly 86% sensitivity and 65% to 83% specificity. The majority of expanded thyroid clonotypes above 0.001 frequency also occurred in blood.

The CDR3 totals 15 residues. Trimming stripped 3 bases from V and 3 bases from J, with 10 bases between. Germline CDR1 and CDR2: SGDLS and YYNGEE. This clonotype was counted ten times or more. Its specificity is not known. The authors used Ficoll-Paque density gradient centrifugation to separate PBMCs. The input was around 9.9 ml of fresh peripheral blood. This sequence joins TRBV9 and TRBJ1-6; D call uncertain. The sequencing input was peripheral blood. This clonotype was sampled from an adult man with Graves' ophthalmopathy. The CDR3 is CASSGGSYYNSPLHF. DNA of the CDR3: TGTGCCAGCAGCGGTGGATCGTACTATAATTCACCCCTCCACTTT.